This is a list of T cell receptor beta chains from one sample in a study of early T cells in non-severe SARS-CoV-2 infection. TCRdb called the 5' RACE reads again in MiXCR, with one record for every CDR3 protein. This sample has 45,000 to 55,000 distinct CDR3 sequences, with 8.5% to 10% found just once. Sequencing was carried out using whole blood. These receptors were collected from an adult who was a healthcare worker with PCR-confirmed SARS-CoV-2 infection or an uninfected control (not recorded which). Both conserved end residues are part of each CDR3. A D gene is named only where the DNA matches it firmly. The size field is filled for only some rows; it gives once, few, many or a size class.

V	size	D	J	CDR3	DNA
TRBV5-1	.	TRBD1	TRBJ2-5	CASSWAGTGETQYF	TGCGCCAGCAGCTGGGCCGGGACAGGAGAGACCCAGTACTTC
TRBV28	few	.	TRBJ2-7	CASLGGIPYEQYF	TGTGCCAGCCTTGGGGGAATACCCTACGAGCAGTACTTC
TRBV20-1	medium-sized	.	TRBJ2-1	CSARDLPPNEQFF	TGCAGTGCTAGAGACTTACCCCCCAATGAGCAGTTCTTC
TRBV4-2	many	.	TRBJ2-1	CASSQEISGVREQFF	TGTGCCAGCAGCCAAGAGATTAGCGGAGTGCGGGAGCAGTTCTTC
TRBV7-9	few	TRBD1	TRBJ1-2	CASSLGQGTGGYTF	TGTGCCAGCAGCTTAGGACAGGGTACAGGCGGCTACACCTTC
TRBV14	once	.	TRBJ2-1	CASSGDWYNEQFF	TGTGCCAGCAGCGGGGACTGGTACAATGAGCAGTTCTTC
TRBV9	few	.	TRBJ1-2	CASSVDRGIHGYTF	TGTGCCAGCAGCGTAGATAGGGGGATCCATGGCTACACCTTC
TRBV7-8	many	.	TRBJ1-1	CASSPAWALEAFF	TGTGCCAGCAGCCCCGCCTGGGCTCTCGAAGCTTTCTTT
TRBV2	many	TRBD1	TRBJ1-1	CASSHIRDGQGNTEAFF	TGTGCCAGCAGTCACATCCGGGATGGACAGGGGAACACTGAAGCTTTCTTT
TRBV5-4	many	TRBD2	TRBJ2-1	CASSLGLAGAFDEQFF	TGTGCCAGCAGCTTGGGACTAGCGGGAGCTTTTGATGAGCAGTTCTTC
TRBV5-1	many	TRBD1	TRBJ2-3	CASSPGQGAADTQYF	TGCGCCAGCAGCCCCGGACAGGGGGCGGCAGATACGCAGTATTTT
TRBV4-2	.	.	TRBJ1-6	CASSQESHNSPLHF	TGTGCCAGCAGCCAGGAGAGCCATAATTCACCCCTCCACTTT
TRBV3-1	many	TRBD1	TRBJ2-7	CASSQGDRREQYF	TGTGCCAGCAGCCAAGGGGACAGACGCGAGCAGTACTTC
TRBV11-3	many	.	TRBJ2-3	CASSRTTTDTQYF	TGTGCCAGCAGCCGCACGACCACAGATACGCAGTATTTT
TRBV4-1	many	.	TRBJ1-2	CASSHDPGTTPSGYTF	TGCGCCAGCAGCCATGATCCGGGCACGACGCCGAGCGGCTACACCTTC
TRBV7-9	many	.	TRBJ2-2	CASQLGGNTGELFF	TGTGCCAGCCAGTTAGGGGGAAACACCGGGGAGCTGTTTTTT
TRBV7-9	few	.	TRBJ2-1	CASSFGEGRGEQFF	TGTGCCAGCAGCTTTGGAGAAGGGCGGGGTGAGCAGTTCTTC
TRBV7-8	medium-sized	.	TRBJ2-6	CASSLGAGLSGANVLTF	TGTGCCAGCAGCTTAGGGGCGGGACTCTCTGGGGCCAACGTCCTGACTTTC
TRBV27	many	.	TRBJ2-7	CASSLSSSSEQYF	TGTGCCAGCAGTTTATCGTCTAGCTCCGAGCAGTACTTC